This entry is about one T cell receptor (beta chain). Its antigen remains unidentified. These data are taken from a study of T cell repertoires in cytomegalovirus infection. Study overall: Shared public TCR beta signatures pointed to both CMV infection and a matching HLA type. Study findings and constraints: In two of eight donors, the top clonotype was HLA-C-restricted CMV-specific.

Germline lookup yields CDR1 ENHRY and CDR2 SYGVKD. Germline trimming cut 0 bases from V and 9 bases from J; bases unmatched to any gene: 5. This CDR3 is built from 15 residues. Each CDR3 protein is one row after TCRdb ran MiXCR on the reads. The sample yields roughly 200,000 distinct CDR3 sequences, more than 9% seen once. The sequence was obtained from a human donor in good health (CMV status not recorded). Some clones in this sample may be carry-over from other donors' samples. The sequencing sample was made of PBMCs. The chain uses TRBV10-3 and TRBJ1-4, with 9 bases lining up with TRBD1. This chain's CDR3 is CAISESGTGKQKLFF. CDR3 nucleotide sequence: TGTGCCATCAGTGAGTCCGGGACAGGGAAGCAAAAACTGTTTTTT.